The 9 T cell receptor beta chains below all came from one sample that was sequenced in a study of radiation and T cells in renal cell carcinoma. Repertoires were generated with immunoSEQ multiplex PCR, while TCRdb's copy carries only in-frame clones and drops some. The table includes some 150,000 clones, approximately 82% detected once. The time point was: baseline pretreatment blood. Noted treatment: 15 Gy SBRT to primary tumor, nephrectomy 4 weeks later. This material consisted of blood, taken from a patient whose treatment included radiotherapy and nephrectomy. These receptors originate from a woman aged 45-60 years with renal cell carcinoma.

This clone was recorded only once. The genes are TRBV5-4 and TRBJ2-1; D might be TRBD1 (5 bases). This CDR3 region has 16 residues. Trimming removed 0 bases at V and 0 bases at J, with 10 bases between. The germline CDR1 and CDR2 sequences are SGHNT and YYREEE (reference sequence). The CDR3 loop is CASSLGGFLSYNEQFF. The CDR3 coding sequence is TGTGCCAGCAGCTTGGGGGGCTTCCTCTCCTACAATGAGCAGTTCTTC.

This rearrangement joins TRBV10-1 to TRBJ1-1, with 7 bases matching TRBD1. From germline, CDR1 is WNHNN and CDR2 SYGVQD (reference sequence). Trimming removed 6 bases from V and 1 base from J; junction bases left unmatched: 5. This CDR3 spans 14 amino acids. Here the CDR3 DNA reads TGCGCCAGCAGGAGGGACAGTGCGAACACTGAAGCTTTCTTT. Translation gives CASRRDSANTEAFF.

The chain links TRBV4-3 to TRBJ1-4; 9 nucleotides line up with TRBD1. The ends lost 0 bases at V and 5 bases at J; junction bases unmatched: 13. Germline V CDR1 and CDR2: LGHNA, YSLEER. The CDR3 is 19 residues long. In DNA, the CDR3 is TGCGCCAGCAGCCAAGATTCGATCTCCGGGACAGGGCAGAATGAAAAACTGTTTTTT. Translated, it gives CASSQDSISGTGQNEKLFF.

This chain joins TRBV9 and TRBJ1-6; D remains ambiguous. This CDR3 comprises 13 residues. Trimming pared 3 bases from V and 7 bases from J, leaving 8 bases between. The germline CDR1 and CDR2 sequences are SGDLS and YYNGEE. The CDR3, as DNA: TGTGCCAGCAGCGGGGAATTAAATTCACCCCTCCACTTT. Residues: CASSGELNSPLHF.

V is TRBV5-1 and J is TRBJ1-6; no firm D call. This CDR3 region has 15 residues. Trimming removed 0 bases at V and 8 bases at J, with 12 bases between. The germline V gene has CDR1 SGHRS and CDR2 YFSETQ. The CDR3 nucleotides are TGCGCCAGCAGCTTGGAGGGCAGGTCTGATTCACCCCTCCACTTT. It codes for CASSLEGRSDSPLHF.

This rearrangement joins TRBV6-5 to TRBJ2-5, with TRBD2 matching over 10 bases. The CDR3 spans 15 residues. V shed 6 bases, J shed 3 bases, and the junction held 7 bases outside the gene matches. Germline V CDR1 and CDR2: MNHEY, SVGAGI. The CDR3 spells CASSSTLAGEETQYF. The CDR3 nucleotides are TGTGCCAGCAGCTCTACCCTAGCGGGAGAAGAGACCCAGTACTTC.

J is TRBJ1-4 and V is TRBV5-6; 9 positions match TRBD1. Germline V gene lookup returns CDR1 SGHDT and CDR2 YYEEEE. J lost 3 bases, V lost 0 bases, and 0 bases had no gene match. The CDR3 spans 15 residues. Here the CDR3 reads CASSLGQGANEKLFF. The CDR3 region has the DNA TGTGCCAGCAGCTTGGGACAGGGGGCTAATGAAAAACTGTTTTTT.

The chain has TRBV6-6 and TRBJ1-2; 8 bases agree with TRBD1. Looked up from germline, CDR1 is MNHNY and CDR2 is SVGAGI (reference sequence). This CDR3 contains 15 residues. V shed 2 bases, J shed 4 bases, and the junction held 6 bases outside the gene matches. CDR3 protein: CASSYTSGGGYGYTF. Written as DNA, the CDR3 is TGTGCCAGCAGTTACACTTCAGGGGGCGGCTATGGCTACACCTTC.

CDR3 sequence (DNA): TGCGCCAGCAGCTTGGAAGTACCGAACACCGGGGAGCTGTTTTTT. Its translation is CASSLEVPNTGELFF. The chain joins TRBV5-1 to TRBJ2-2; D gene unclear. Trimming stripped 0 bases from V and 0 bases from J, with 6 bases between. Germline CDR1 reads SGHRS; CDR2 reads YFSETQ. This CDR3 has 15 residues.